The clone carrying this T cell receptor (beta chain) was seen more than once but under ten times. The V end was cut by 3 bases, the J end by 0 bases, with 15 bases between. This CDR3 spans 16 amino acids. Germline CDR1 reads SGHDT; CDR2 reads YYEEEE. Per the original methods: By means of reference gene primer amplification, nucleated cell counts were estimated. Clones were read by immunoSEQ multiplex PCR, and TCRdb kept only the in-frame ones, dropping some. That table furnishes V, J and clone size, whereas the DNA furnished D and trimming. The sample carries approximately 110,000 clones, about three quarters recorded once. The data originate from a study of blood T cell repertoires in COVID-19. The overall study: The origin of the acute and convalescent COVID-19 samples was the United States, Italy and Spain. PBMCs, B-cell-depleted T cells, or T cells were the source of the cDNA or gDNA that made up the material.

The V gene is TRBV5-6, the J gene TRBJ1-1; weak D call: TRBD1 (5 bases). This receptor was taken from an elderly man with acute or convalescent COVID-19. Material for sequencing was peripheral blood. The CDR3 here is CASSSSFDRLNTEAFF. The DNA of the CDR3 is TGTGCCAGCAGCTCGTCTTTTGACAGATTGAACACTGAAGCTTTCTTT.